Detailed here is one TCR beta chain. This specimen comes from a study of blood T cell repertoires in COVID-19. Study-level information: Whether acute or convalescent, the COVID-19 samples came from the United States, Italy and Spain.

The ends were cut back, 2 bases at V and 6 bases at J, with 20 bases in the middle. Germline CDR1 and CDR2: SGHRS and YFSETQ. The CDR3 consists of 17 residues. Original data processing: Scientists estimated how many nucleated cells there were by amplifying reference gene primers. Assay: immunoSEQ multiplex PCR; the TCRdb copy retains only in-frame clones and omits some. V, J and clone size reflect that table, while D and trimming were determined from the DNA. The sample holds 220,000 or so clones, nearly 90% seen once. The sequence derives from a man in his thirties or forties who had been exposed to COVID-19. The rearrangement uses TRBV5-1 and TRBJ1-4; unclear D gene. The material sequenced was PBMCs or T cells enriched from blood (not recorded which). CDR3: CASSFNPRLPGYEKLFF. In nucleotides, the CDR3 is TGCGCCAGCAGCTTCAACCCCCGACTCCCCGGTTATGAAAAACTGTTTTTT.